Each of the 17 T cell receptor beta chains below was sequenced from the same sample in a study of blood T cells in healthy people across ages. A second PCR of 7 to 11 cycles used a sample-barcoded 5' primer and a J-beta primer mix. One entry per CDR3 protein, called by TCRdb with MiXCR from the 5' RACE reads. This table holds 630,000 or so distinct CDR3 sequences, about 32% found once. The source material was blood. Receptors originate from a woman older than 75 in good health.

This clonotype was seen repeatedly, ten times or more. The chain recombines TRBV20-1 with TRBJ2-1; 10 positions match TRBD2. Trimming removed 3 bases from V and 0 bases from J; junction bases left unmatched: 5. The CDR3 runs to 16 residues. Germline-derived CDR1 and CDR2 are DFQATT and SNEGSKA (reference sequence). CDR3 nucleotides: TGCAGTGCTAGGGTAGCGGGGGGCTTCTCCTACAATGAGCAGTTCTTC. It codes for CSARVAGGFSYNEQFF.

V usage is TRBV27 and J usage is TRBJ1-1, with TRBD1 identical over 10 bases. CDR1 is MNHEY, CDR2 SMNVEV, per germline (reference sequence). This CDR3 contains 14 residues. Trimming at V came to 7 bases and at J to 3 bases, leaving 5 bases not matched to a gene. DNA for the CDR3: TGTGCCAGCAAGTTAGGACAGGGGGACACTGAAGCTTTCTTT. Translated, it gives CASKLGQGDTEAFF.

This clonotype showed up many times. The chain combines TRBV2 with TRBJ2-6; possible D gene TRBD2, 5 bases. There are 15 residues in the CDR3. V lost 7 bases and J 0 bases, leaving 10 bases between the germline ends. Germline assignment: CDR1 SNHLY and CDR2 FYNNEI. The CDR3 reads CASTRDVSGANVLTF. CDR3 in DNA: TGTGCCAGCACCCGGGATGTCTCTGGGGCCAACGTCCTGACTTTC. The complete variable domain, with remaining parts taken from reference TRBV2 and TRBJ2-6, reads EPEVTQTPSHQVTQMGQEVILRCVPISNHLYFYWYRQILGQKVEFLVSFYNNEISEKSEIFDDQFSVERPDGSNFTLKIRSTKLEDSAMYFCASTRDVSGANVLTFGAGSRLTVL.

This clonotype was seen ten or more times. V and J are TRBV7-6 and TRBJ2-1, with TRBD2 identical over 13 bases. CDR1 and CDR2 from the germline V gene are SGHVS and FNYEAQ. The CDR3 sequence is 17 residues long. V dropped 3 bases and J dropped 5; count of bases not matched to a gene: 7. CDR3 DNA: TGTGCCAGCAGCTTGGAGACTAGCGGGGGGAACAACAATGAGCAGTTCTTC. Translation: CASSLETSGGNNNEQFF.

Ten or more counts support this clonotype. This sequence joins TRBV6-5 and TRBJ2-7, with D possibly being TRBD1 or TRBD2 (5 bases each). The germline V gene encodes CDR1 MNHEY and CDR2 SVGAGI. The V gene lost 7 bases and the J gene lost 0 bases, with 16 bases spanning the gap. CDR3 length: 15 residues. CDR3 DNA sequence: TGTGCCAGCATGGGTCGAGGGGCCGGCTCCTACGAGCAGTACTTC. It codes for CASMGRGAGSYEQYF.

This clonotype was observed many times. The rearrangement joins TRBV10-3 to TRBJ2-1; D uncertain. Per germline, CDR1 ENHRY and CDR2 SYGVKD. This CDR3 has 13 residues. Between the trimmed V and J ends, which lost 9 bases and 0 bases, there was a span of 9 bases. The CDR3 loop reads CAMGPDSYNEQFF. In nucleotides, the CDR3 is TGTGCCATGGGCCCAGACTCCTACAATGAGCAGTTCTTC.

This chain uses TRBV4-2 with TRBJ1-2, with D unresolved. Germline values: CDR1 LGHNA, CDR2 YNFKEQ. This CDR3 contains 16 residues. V was pared by 0 bases and J by 8 bases, with 19 bases between. CDR3 in DNA: TGTGCCAGCAGCCAAGATCTTCTCGTAAACAGCGGGGGCTACACCTTC. This codes for CASSQDLLVNSGGYTF.

The chain links TRBV20-1 to TRBJ1-5; 8 bases agree with TRBD1. The CDR3 spans 18 residues. V lost 3 bases, J lost 2 bases, and 15 bases stayed unmatched. Per germline, CDR1 DFQATT and CDR2 SNEGSKA (reference sequence). CDR3 DNA: TGCAGTGCTAGTCAGGGGGCGCGGGGGGGATTCGGCAATCAGCCCCAGCATTTT. Translating gives CSASQGARGGFGNQPQHF.

CDR3 residues: CACGRGASGGVSYEQYF. The DNA of the CDR3 is TGTGCCTGCGGGCGGGGGGCTAGCGGGGGGGTCTCCTACGAGCAGTACTTC. The genes are TRBV30 and TRBJ2-7; 12 bases align to TRBD2. The ends lost 6 bases at V and 0 bases at J; junction bases unmatched: 12. In germline, CDR1 is GTSNPN, CDR2 SVGIG (reference sequence). This CDR3 spans 17 amino acids.

This clonotype has more than one count but fewer than ten. The rearrangement joins TRBV4-2 to TRBJ1-1; D is unclear. With 2 bases removed from V and 5 bases from J, the gap between germline ends came to 6 bases. Germline CDR1 is LGHNA and CDR2 is YNFKEQ. The CDR3 has 12 amino acids. CDR3 sequence reads: CASSQRSTEAFF. DNA of the CDR3: TGTGCCAGCAGCCAAAGGAGTACTGAAGCTTTCTTT.

This clonotype was recorded many times. This chain uses TRBV7-2 with TRBJ2-5, with D perhaps being TRBD1 or TRBD2 (6 bases each). Germline V gene sequence: CDR1 SGHTA, CDR2 FQGNSA. Trimming pared 5 bases from V and 5 bases from J, leaving 18 bases between. The CDR3 is 15 residues long. Written as DNA, the CDR3 is TGTGCCAGCAGCCCCCGGGGGACACGGGAGGAGACCCAGTACTTC. Translating it yields CASSPRGTREETQYF.

There are many counts of this clonotype. The chain recombines TRBV28 with TRBJ1-5; D remains ambiguous. The V and J ends lost 3 bases and 2 bases respectively, with 11 bases between them. The V gene's germline CDR1 is MDHEN and CDR2 SYDVKM. The CDR3 sequence is 15 residues long. The CDR3 sequence is CASSFRGAGNQPQHF. As DNA, the CDR3 is TGTGCCAGCAGTTTTCGCGGCGCTGGCAATCAGCCCCAGCATTTT.

This clonotype was detected ten times or more. The rearrangement joins TRBV7-8 to TRBJ2-3; no clear D gene. Germline CDR1 reads SGHVS; CDR2 reads FQNEAQ. The CDR3 extends over 16 amino acids. V lost 1 base to trimming and J lost 2 bases, with 13 bases between them. CDR3 in DNA: TGTGCCAGCAGCTTAGAGGCGGCTTTCGCCACAGATACGCAGTATTTT. As protein: CASSLEAAFATDTQYF.

About this clonotype itself: Possible read error: a much larger clone is one base away. This chain connects TRBV4-3 to TRBJ2-1; 7 bases match TRBD1. The CDR3 extends over 14 amino acids. Germline loops: CDR1 LGHNA, CDR2 YSLEER. The CDR3 spells CACSQGDSCNEQFF. As DNA, the CDR3 is TGCGCCTGCAGCCAAGGGGACAGCTGCAATGAGCAGTTCTTC.

The sample holds many counts of this clonotype. The chain joins TRBV6-1 to TRBJ2-1, with D possibly being TRBD1 (6 bases). The germline V and J ends were trimmed by 6 bases and 3 bases, with 18 bases remaining between them. The CDR3 covers 16 residues. Germline V gene sequence: CDR1 MNHNS, CDR2 SASEGT. CDR3 DNA sequence: TGTGCCAGCAGGGGGGCAACAGGTGCTAACTACAATGAGCAGTTCTTC. Residues: CASRGATGANYNEQFF.

The chain couples TRBV15 to TRBJ1-2; no firm D call. This CDR3 has 14 amino acids. Between the trimmed V and J ends, which lost 3 bases and 0 bases, there was a span of 8 bases. The germline CDR1 and CDR2 sequences are LNHNV and YYDKDF (reference sequence). CDR3 sequence: CATSSPGANYGYTF. CDR3 sequence (DNA): TGTGCCACCAGCAGTCCGGGAGCTAACTATGGCTACACCTTC.

In its sample, this clonotype was seen many times. The CDR3 nucleotides read TGCGCCAGCAGCTTGGACCCGGACCGGACTCTCGAGCAGTACTTC. This codes for CASSLDPDRTLEQYF. The chain has TRBV5-1 and TRBJ2-7; possibly TRBD2 for D (5 bases). There are 15 residues in the CDR3. The germline V gene has CDR1 SGHRS and CDR2 YFSETQ. V lost 0 bases and J 6 bases, leaving 16 bases between the germline ends.